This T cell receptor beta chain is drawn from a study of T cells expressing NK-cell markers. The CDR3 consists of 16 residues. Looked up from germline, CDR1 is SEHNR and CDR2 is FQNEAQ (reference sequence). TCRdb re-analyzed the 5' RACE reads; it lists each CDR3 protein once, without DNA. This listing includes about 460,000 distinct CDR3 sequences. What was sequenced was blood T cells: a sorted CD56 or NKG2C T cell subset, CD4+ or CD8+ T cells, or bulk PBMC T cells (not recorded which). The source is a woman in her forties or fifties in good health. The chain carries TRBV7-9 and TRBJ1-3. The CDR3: CASSTHQEHSGNTIYF.